Listed below are T cell receptor beta chains from one sample, sequenced in a study of cytomegalovirus exposure and HLA in healthy donors. Assay used: immunoSEQ multiplex PCR; TCRdb lists only in-frame clones, some missing. The sample carries about 160,000 clones, 81% recorded once. Sequencing used PBMCs. All receptors derive from a woman in her fifties or sixties in good health and CMV-seronegative. CDR3s include the opening cysteine and the closing phenylalanine or tryptophan. The order of the fields is V gene, D gene, CDR3 length, clone size, J gene, CDR3 protein, CDR3 DNA. D genes are given only for firm matches. Rows may omit the clone size; those that give it use once, few, many or a size class.

v_gene: TRBV5-1
d_gene: .
len: 13
abundance: few
j_gene: TRBJ1-2
CDR3aa: CASSLNRDYGYTF
CDR3nt: TGCGCCAGCAGCTTGAACAGGGACTATGGCTACACCTTC

v_gene: TRBV7-9
d_gene: TRBD2
len: 14
abundance: .
j_gene: TRBJ2-7
CDR3aa: CASSPSGSGYEQYF
CDR3nt: TGTGCCAGCAGCCCCAGCGGGAGTGGCTACGAGCAGTACTTC

v_gene: TRBV11-3
d_gene: .
len: 15
abundance: .
j_gene: TRBJ2-1
CDR3aa: CASSLTSGGGHEQFF
CDR3nt: TGTGCCAGCAGCTTGACGAGTGGGGGGGGCCATGAGCAGTTCTTC

v_gene: TRBV5-1
d_gene: .
len: 17
abundance: .
j_gene: TRBJ2-5
CDR3aa: CVSSLSDFGSLQETQYF
CDR3nt: TGCGTCAGCAGCTTGAGTGACTTTGGCTCCCTACAAGAGACCCAGTACTTC

v_gene: TRBV7-9
d_gene: .
len: 13
abundance: .
j_gene: TRBJ2-1
CDR3aa: CASDYSSYNEQFF
CDR3nt: TGTGCCAGCGACTATTCTTCCTACAATGAGCAGTTCTTC

v_gene: TRBV28
d_gene: .
len: 19
abundance: .
j_gene: TRBJ1-5
CDR3aa: CASSLFRKTGTGQNQPQHF
CDR3nt: TGTGCCAGCAGTTTATTCAGAAAGACAGGCACAGGCCAAAATCAGCCCCAGCATTTT

v_gene: TRBV5-1
d_gene: TRBD1
len: 16
abundance: .
j_gene: TRBJ2-3
CDR3aa: CASSLYGQGASDTQYF
CDR3nt: TGCGCCAGCAGCTTGTACGGACAGGGGGCAAGTGATACGCAGTATTTT

v_gene: TRBV5-4
d_gene: .
len: 13
abundance: .
j_gene: TRBJ1-2
CDR3aa: CASSLVGLYGYTF
CDR3nt: TGTGCCAGCAGCTTGGTGGGGCTCTATGGCTACACCTTC

v_gene: TRBV9
d_gene: .
len: 10
abundance: many
j_gene: TRBJ1-5
CDR3aa: CASLTQPQHF
CDR3nt: TGTGCCAGCCTAACCCAGCCCCAGCATTTT

v_gene: TRBV11-2
d_gene: TRBD2
len: 15
abundance: .
j_gene: TRBJ2-1
CDR3aa: CASGRPTSGNNEQFF
CDR3nt: TGTGCCAGCGGCCGCCCGACTAGCGGCAACAATGAGCAGTTCTTC

v_gene: TRBV6-5
d_gene: TRBD1
len: 15
abundance: .
j_gene: TRBJ2-7
CDR3aa: CASTAVTGGVYEQYF
CDR3nt: TGTGCCAGCACCGCGGTGACAGGGGGTGTCTACGAGCAGTACTTC

v_gene: TRBV18
d_gene: .
len: 15
abundance: .
j_gene: TRBJ2-1
CDR3aa: CASSPREEGRNEQFF
CDR3nt: TGTGCCAGCTCACCACGTGAGGAGGGCCGCAATGAGCAGTTCTTC

v_gene: TRBV7-8
d_gene: TRBD1
len: 14
abundance: .
j_gene: TRBJ1-2
CDR3aa: CASSTGTGDDGYTF
CDR3nt: TGTGCCAGCAGCACCGGGACAGGGGATGATGGCTACACCTTC

v_gene: TRBV19
d_gene: TRBD2
len: 16
abundance: .
j_gene: TRBJ2-2
CDR3aa: CASSIGNSGGTGELFF
CDR3nt: TGTGCCAGTAGTATAGGAAATAGCGGGGGTACCGGGGAGCTGTTTTTT

v_gene: TRBV5-1
d_gene: TRBD1
len: 14
abundance: .
j_gene: TRBJ2-7
CDR3aa: CASSLSTGENEQYF
CDR3nt: TGCGCCAGCAGCTTGAGTACAGGGGAGAACGAGCAGTACTTC

v_gene: TRBV28
d_gene: TRBD1
len: 15
abundance: .
j_gene: TRBJ2-7
CDR3aa: CASRHPGQGAPEQYF
CDR3nt: TGTGCCAGCAGGCACCCGGGACAGGGGGCCCCCGAGCAGTACTTC

v_gene: TRBV6-6
d_gene: .
len: 15
abundance: once
j_gene: TRBJ2-5
CDR3aa: CASANNEGRQETQYF
CDR3nt: TGTGCCAGCGCCAATAACGAGGGCCGACAAGAGACCCAGTACTTC

v_gene: TRBV19
d_gene: .
len: 12
abundance: .
j_gene: TRBJ2-1
CDR3aa: CAVGAARNEQFF
CDR3nt: TGTGCCGTGGGAGCGGCACGTAATGAGCAGTTCTTC

v_gene: TRBV11-3
d_gene: .
len: 14
abundance: .
j_gene: TRBJ2-2
CDR3aa: CASSLIQDTGELFF
CDR3nt: TGTGCCAGCAGCTTAATACAGGACACCGGGGAGCTGTTTTTT

v_gene: TRBV15
d_gene: .
len: 15
abundance: .
j_gene: TRBJ1-4
CDR3aa: CATSRIDEGDEKLFF
CDR3nt: TGTGCCACCAGCAGAATAGATGAGGGCGATGAAAAACTGTTTTTT

v_gene: TRBV5-1
d_gene: TRBD1
len: 16
abundance: few
j_gene: TRBJ1-4
CDR3aa: CASSWTGGINNEKLFF
CDR3nt: TGCGCCAGCAGCTGGACAGGGGGGATTAATAATGAAAAACTGTTTTTT

v_gene: TRBV5-6
d_gene: .
len: 14
abundance: .
j_gene: TRBJ2-7
CDR3aa: CASSSPSTSYEQYF
CDR3nt: TGTGCCAGCAGTTCCCCGTCTACCTCCTACGAGCAGTACTTC

v_gene: TRBV11-2
d_gene: TRBD2
len: 15
abundance: .
j_gene: TRBJ2-7
CDR3aa: CASSLVAGVPYEQYF
CDR3nt: TGTGCCAGCAGCTTAGTAGCGGGGGTCCCCTACGAGCAGTACTTC

v_gene: TRBV2
d_gene: .
len: 14
abundance: .
j_gene: TRBJ1-5
CDR3aa: CASTGGISNQPQHF
CDR3nt: TGTGCCAGCACTGGGGGGATCAGCAATCAGCCCCAGCATTTT

v_gene: TRBV2
d_gene: TRBD1
len: 13
abundance: few
j_gene: TRBJ2-7
CDR3aa: CASSRDRLDEQYF
CDR3nt: TGTGCCAGCAGCCGGGACAGACTGGACGAGCAGTACTTC

v_gene: TRBV11-3
d_gene: TRBD1
len: 12
abundance: .
j_gene: TRBJ2-1
CDR3aa: CASSFDRGEQFF
CDR3nt: TGTGCCAGCAGCTTTGACAGGGGTGAGCAGTTCTTC

v_gene: TRBV7-2
d_gene: .
len: 13
abundance: .
j_gene: TRBJ1-1
CDR3aa: CASSFSENTEAFF
CDR3nt: TGTGCCAGCAGCTTTTCAGAGAACACTGAAGCTTTCTTT

v_gene: TRBV2
d_gene: TRBD1
len: 15
abundance: .
j_gene: TRBJ2-1
CDR3aa: CASSERGQLYNEQFF
CDR3nt: TGTGCCAGCAGTGAAAGGGGGCAACTCTACAATGAGCAGTTCTTC

v_gene: TRBV10-3
d_gene: .
len: 14
abundance: .
j_gene: TRBJ2-7
CDR3aa: CAISALLVFYEQYF
CDR3nt: TGTGCCATCAGCGCTTTACTAGTTTTCTACGAGCAGTACTTC

v_gene: TRBV7-9
d_gene: .
len: 15
abundance: .
j_gene: TRBJ2-7
CDR3aa: CSSSFRPVAAPEQYF
CDR3nt: TGTTCCAGCAGCTTTCGTCCGGTCGCCGCTCCGGAGCAGTACTTC

v_gene: TRBV6-4
d_gene: TRBD1
len: 14
abundance: .
j_gene: TRBJ2-7
CDR3aa: CATSARQGTYEQYF
CDR3nt: TGTGCCACCAGTGCGAGACAGGGGACCTACGAGCAGTACTTC

v_gene: TRBV19
d_gene: .
len: 13
abundance: .
j_gene: TRBJ2-7
CDR3aa: CASSIVGGDEQYF
CDR3nt: TGTGCCAGTAGTATAGTTGGGGGCGACGAGCAGTACTTC

v_gene: TRBV9
d_gene: .
len: 16
abundance: .
j_gene: TRBJ1-6
CDR3aa: CASSPLGRAGNSPLHF
CDR3nt: TGTGCCAGCAGCCCACTGGGGAGGGCTGGTAATTCACCCCTCCACTTT

v_gene: TRBV10-3
d_gene: TRBD1
len: 13
abundance: once
j_gene: TRBJ1-3
CDR3aa: CAITTGGGNTIYF
CDR3nt: TGTGCCATCACCACAGGGGGAGGAAACACCATATATTTT

v_gene: TRBV5-1
d_gene: TRBD1
len: 14
abundance: .
j_gene: TRBJ1-2
CDR3aa: CASSAGQGSYGYTF
CDR3nt: TGCGCCAGCAGCGCTGGACAGGGGTCTTATGGCTACACCTTC

v_gene: TRBV9
d_gene: .
len: 13
abundance: few
j_gene: TRBJ2-5
CDR3aa: CASSPFRGGTQYF
CDR3nt: TGTGCCAGCAGCCCGTTCAGAGGGGGGACCCAGTACTTC